These 21 T cell receptor beta chains were all obtained from the same sample, sequenced in a study of shared clonotypes between healthy human individuals. Clones were sequenced by immunoSEQ multiplex PCR, and TCRdb holds only the in-frame ones, with some missing. This table holds approximately 500,000 clones, about 95% found once. Sequenced sample: naive CD4+ T cells sorted from blood. Subset specified: CD45RA+ positively selected. These receptors all come from a woman under 40 in good health.

The CDR3 region has the DNA TGTGCCAGCAGTGAAGCGCTTGGCTACGAGCAGTACTTC. Translation gives CASSEALGYEQYF. The chain links TRBV2 to TRBJ2-7; no clear D. The V and J ends lost 0 bases and 3 bases respectively, with 6 bases between them. This CDR3 spans 13 amino acids. The germline gives CDR1 SNHLY, CDR2 FYNNEI.

The chain joins TRBV7-8 to TRBJ2-5, with a tentative D call TRBD1 (5 bases). The V and J ends lost 4 bases and 2 bases respectively, with 11 bases between them. Germline lookup yields CDR1 SGHVS and CDR2 FQNEAQ. The CDR3 runs 14 residues. CDR3 residues: CASSSGRTQETQYF. The DNA for the CDR3 is TGTGCCAGCAGCTCAGGACGGACACAAGAGACCCAGTACTTC.

The chain couples TRBV18 to TRBJ2-6, with D hard to call. The germline V gene encodes CDR1 KGHSH and CDR2 LQKENI. V was cut by 1 base and J by 0 bases, with 10 bases left in between. The CDR3 sequence is 17 residues long. CDR3 coding DNA: TGTGCCAGCTCACCACAGGACGGTAGCTCTGGGGCCAACGTCCTGACTTTC. Residues: CASSPQDGSSGANVLTF.

CDR3 in DNA: TGTGCCAGCAGTTACTCTTTTACAGGGTTGAATGAGCAGTTCTTC. It translates to CASSYSFTGLNEQFF. The chain uses TRBV6-5 and TRBJ2-1; possibly TRBD1 for D (6 bases). CDR3 size: 15 residues. V lost 0 bases to trimming and J lost 7 bases, with 13 bases between them. From germline, CDR1 is MNHEY and CDR2 SVGAGI.

This clone was picked up one time. V is TRBV11-2 and J is TRBJ2-7, with 13 bases fitting TRBD2. CDR3 length: 16 residues. From germline, CDR1 is SGHAT and CDR2 FQNNGV. Trimming at V came to 2 bases and at J to 5 bases, leaving 6 bases not matched to a gene. CDR3 coding DNA: TGTGCCAGCAGCTTATCCCCGACTAGCGGGAGGAACGAGCAGTACTTC. This gives the protein CASSLSPTSGRNEQYF.

The chain has TRBV7-3 and TRBJ2-5; 7 nucleotides line up with TRBD2. The end of the DNA aligns better with TRBJ2-7, so the J call may be wrong. The length of the CDR3 is 15 residues. Germline CDR1 SGHTA, CDR2 FQGTGA. CDR3 region: CASSLGATSPYEQYF. CDR3 bases: TGTGCCAGCAGCTTAGGTGCGACTAGCCCGTACGAGCAGTACTTC.

CDR3 residues: CASSLVATNTEAFF. The CDR3 nucleotides read TGTGCCAGCAGCTTGGTAGCGACGAACACTGAAGCTTTCTTT. This chain uses TRBV5-6 with TRBJ1-1; D is ambiguous. The CDR3 is made up of 14 amino acids. V lost 0 bases and J lost 1, with 7 bases in between. Germline loops: CDR1 SGHDT, CDR2 YYEEEE. Full variable domain (missing parts from reference TRBV5-6 and TRBJ1-1): DAGVTQSPTHLIKTRGQQVTLRCSPKSGHDTVSWYQQALGQGPQFIFQYYEEEERQRGNFPDRFSGHQFPNYSSELNVNALLLGDSALYLCASSLVATNTEAFFGQGTRLTVV.

This clone was recorded once. The CDR3 DNA is TGTGCCAGCAGCAGGGGGGACAGGGCGAACACTGAAGCTTTCTTT. Its translation: CASSRGDRANTEAFF. The V gene is TRBV11-2, the J gene TRBJ1-1; 9 nucleotides match TRBD1. Germline assignment: CDR1 SGHAT and CDR2 FQNNGV. The CDR3 consists of 15 residues. With 5 bases clipped from V and 1 base from J, the junction kept 5 bases outside the gene matches.

The chain couples TRBV18 to TRBJ1-2; D is unclear. The CDR3 consists of 15 residues. CDR1 and CDR2 (germline): KGHSH, LQKENI. The V gene lost 1 base and the J gene lost 0 bases, with 9 bases spanning the gap. CDR3 loop: CASSPQSPPNYGYTF. Written as DNA, the CDR3 is TGTGCCAGCTCACCACAGAGCCCTCCTAACTATGGCTACACCTTC.

The rearrangement joins TRBV2 to TRBJ2-2; 7 bases line up with TRBD1. V shed 7 bases and J 2 bases; nucleotides not matched to a gene: 7. The CDR3 is made up of 15 amino acids. Germline V gene sequence: CDR1 SNHLY, CDR2 FYNNEI. The CDR3 is CASTIRGPNTGELFF. CDR3 sequence (DNA): TGTGCCAGCACGATAAGGGGGCCAAACACCGGGGAGCTGTTTTTT.

This sequence joins TRBV4-1 and TRBJ2-3; the D gene is possibly TRBD2 (6 bases). Germline values: CDR1 MGHRA, CDR2 YSYEKL. Trimming left V 6 bases short and J 5 bases short, with 18 bases between. The CDR3 extends over 15 amino acids. The DNA for the CDR3 is TGCGCCAGCAGTAGCGGTCCCAAAACCCGAGATACGCAGTATTTT. This gives the protein CASSSGPKTRDTQYF.

The rearrangement links TRBV5-6 to TRBJ2-2; D possibly corresponds to TRBD1 (6 bases). The CDR3 is 15 amino acids. The germline CDR1 and CDR2 sequences are SGHDT and YYEEEE. V lost 3 bases to trimming and J lost 3 bases, with 12 bases between them. The CDR3 DNA reads as TGTGCCAGCAGCTCCGGAAGGGGGTACACCGGGGAGCTGTTTTTT. This translates into CASSSGRGYTGELFF.

J is TRBJ1-5 and V is TRBV28; TRBD1 is a possible D gene (5 bases). The CDR3 spans 15 residues. V shed 5 bases and J shed 6 bases, with 17 bases lying between them. CDR1 MDHEN and CDR2 SYDVKM come from the germline V gene. This CDR3 is CASSPGRRIGQPQHF. The DNA of the CDR3 is TGTGCCAGCAGTCCGGGACGGAGAATCGGTCAGCCCCAGCATTTT.

The chain uses TRBV5-8 and TRBJ1-4; D unclear. Trimming shortened V by 5 bases and J by 0 bases, and 11 bases separated the two germline ends. CDR1 is SGHTS and CDR2 is YDEGEE in the germline V gene. This CDR3 contains 15 residues. The CDR3 reads CASSQRTSTNEKLFF. DNA of the CDR3: TGTGCCAGCAGTCAAAGGACTTCAACTAATGAAAAACTGTTTTTT.

V gene TRBV14 combines with J gene TRBJ2-7; D is possibly TRBD1 (5 bases). The germline V and J ends were trimmed by 1 base and 6 bases, with 10 bases remaining between them. The CDR3 is made up of 13 amino acids. The germline V gene has CDR1 SGHDN and CDR2 FVKESK. Here the CDR3 DNA reads TGTGCCAGCAGCCAAGTATCTAGGGGCGAGCAGTACTTC. Its protein is CASSQVSRGEQYF.

This rearrangement joins TRBV6-5 to TRBJ2-1; TRBD2 matches 11 bases. The CDR3 runs 16 residues. Losses at the gene ends were 2 bases for V and 8 bases for J; bases not matched to a gene: 8. Germline CDR1 and CDR2: MNHEY and SVGAGI. CDR3 bases: TGTGCCAGCAGTTACGCCCTAGCGGGAGGTCAGGATGAGCAGTTCTTC. It codes for CASSYALAGGQDEQFF.

The chain has TRBV25-1 and TRBJ1-1; D possibly corresponds to TRBD1 (6 bases). The CDR3 runs 16 residues. The germline CDR1 and CDR2 sequences are MGHDK and SYGVNS. V was trimmed by 6 bases and J by 4 bases, leaving 21 bases between them. In DNA, the CDR3 is TGTGCCAGCAGCCACATAGTAGCGGGGGCCGGCACTGAAGCTTTCTTT. Translated: CASSHIVAGAGTEAFF.

This chain uses TRBV15 with TRBJ1-5, with 8 bases lining up with TRBD1. The CDR3 extends over 15 amino acids. The V gene end was trimmed by 3 bases and the J gene end by 5 bases; junction bases not matched to a gene: 6. The germline CDR1 and CDR2 sequences are LNHNV and YYDKDF (reference sequence). For the CDR3, the DNA is TGTGCCACCAGCAGGGCGGACAGGGAATATCAGCCCCAGCATTTT. Residues: CATSRADREYQPQHF.

The chain has TRBV10-3 and TRBJ2-7, with 11 bases matching TRBD2. Germline V lookup: CDR1 ENHRY, CDR2 SYGVKD. Trimming cost V 1 base and J 4 bases; bases outside gene matches: 3. The CDR3 contains 15 residues. CDR3 residues: CAISELTSGIYEQYF. CDR3 bases: TGTGCCATCAGTGAGTTGACTAGCGGGATTTACGAGCAGTACTTC.

This clone appeared a single time. The chain links TRBV2 to TRBJ1-2, with 7 bases that match TRBD1. The junction had 10 bases not matched to a gene; V was cut back by 4 bases and J by 5 bases. CDR3 length equals 15 residues. Germline V gives CDR1 SNHLY, CDR2 FYNNEI. CDR3 nucleotide sequence: TGTGCCAGCAGTGGAGGGACAGAGCTATTTTATGGCTACACCTTC. This codes for CASSGGTELFYGYTF.

The chain combines TRBV18 with TRBJ2-7; D is possibly TRBD2 (5 bases). This CDR3 contains 19 residues. Germline loops: CDR1 KGHSH, CDR2 LQKENI. Deletions cut 0 bases from V and 0 bases from J, with 21 bases between. Written as DNA, the CDR3 is TGTGCCAGCTCACCACCGAACTCAGGCGGAGGCGGCAGCTCCTACGAGCAGTACTTC. It specifies CASSPPNSGGGGSSYEQYF.